This TCR beta chain was sequenced during a study of response to subunit inactivated influenza vaccine. Study results and caveats: Authors suggested few new T cells are recruited by each seasonal influenza vaccination.

From germline, CDR1 is MNHNS and CDR2 SASEGT. The CDR3 covers 14 residues. Deletions cut 7 bases from V and 7 bases from J, with 18 bases between. TCRdb used MiXCR to reprocess the RT-PCR reads, holding one entry per CDR3 protein. Found here are 450,000 to 700,000 distinct CDR3 sequences, around 15% of them singletons; the top ten hold over 8.5%. A remark on this clonotype: Its antigen is undetermined.

This chain connects TRBV6-1 to TRBJ2-3; D gene uncertain. The receptor was isolated from a man aged 50-59 years who received an inactivated influenza vaccine. Sequenced material: PBMCs from blood, taken 11 to 12 days after vaccination. The CDR3 DNA reads TGTGCCAGCACCCCGCCAAGGCCCCCATATACGCAGTATTTT. This translates into CASTPPRPPYTQYF.